This T cell receptor beta chain was obtained from a study of glioma-infiltrating T cells. Using RNA template, CDR3s of TCR alpha and beta were amplified with iRepertoire arm-PCR. Each CDR3 protein gets one entry after TCRdb re-called the multiplex PCR reads with MiXCR. The sample includes fewer than 200,000 distinct CDR3 sequences, around 30% of them seen just once. Concerning this clonotype itself: Its antigen remains unknown.

The CDR3 is 16 residues long. Germline V gene sequence: CDR1 MNHEY, CDR2 SVGEGT. Broader study findings: Only very few CDR3 sequences appeared in both tissue and blood. Non-neoplastic patients had below-expected tissue-blood divergence, while all gliomas exceeded expectation.

The gene calls are TRBV6-2 or TRBV6-3 and TRBJ1-5, with 7 bases aligning to TRBD1. The clonotype originates from a human donor with low-grade glioma or glioblastoma, undergoing nonglioma brain surgery, or in good health (not recorded which). The specimen was glioma tissue, nonneoplastic brain tissue, or PBMCs (not recorded which). The CDR3 nucleotides are TGTACCATCAGTGAGCCCGGACAGGCGGCAATTCAGCCCCAGCATTTT. Translating gives CTISEPGQAAIQPQHF.